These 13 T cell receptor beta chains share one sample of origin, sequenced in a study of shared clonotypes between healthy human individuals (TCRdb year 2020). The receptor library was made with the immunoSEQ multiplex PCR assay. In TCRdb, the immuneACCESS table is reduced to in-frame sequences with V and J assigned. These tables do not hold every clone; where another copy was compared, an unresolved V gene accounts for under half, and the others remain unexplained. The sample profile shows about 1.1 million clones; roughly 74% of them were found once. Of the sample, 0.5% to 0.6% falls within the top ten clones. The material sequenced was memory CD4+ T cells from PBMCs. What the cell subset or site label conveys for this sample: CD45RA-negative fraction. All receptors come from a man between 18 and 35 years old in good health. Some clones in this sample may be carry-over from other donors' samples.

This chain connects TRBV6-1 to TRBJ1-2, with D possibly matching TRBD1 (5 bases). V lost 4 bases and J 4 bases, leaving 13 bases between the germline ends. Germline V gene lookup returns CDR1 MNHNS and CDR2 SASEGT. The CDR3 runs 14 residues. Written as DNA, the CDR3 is TGTGCCAGCAGTGCCACGGGGCCTTCCTATGGCTACACCTTC. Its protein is CASSATGPSYGYTF.

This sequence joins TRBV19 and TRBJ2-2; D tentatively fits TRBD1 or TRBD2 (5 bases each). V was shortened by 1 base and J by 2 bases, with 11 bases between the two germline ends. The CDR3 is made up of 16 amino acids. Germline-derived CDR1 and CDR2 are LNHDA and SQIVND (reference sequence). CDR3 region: CASSIAGRGNTGELFF. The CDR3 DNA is TGTGCCAGTAGTATAGCCGGCCGGGGCAACACCGGGGAGCTGTTTTTT.

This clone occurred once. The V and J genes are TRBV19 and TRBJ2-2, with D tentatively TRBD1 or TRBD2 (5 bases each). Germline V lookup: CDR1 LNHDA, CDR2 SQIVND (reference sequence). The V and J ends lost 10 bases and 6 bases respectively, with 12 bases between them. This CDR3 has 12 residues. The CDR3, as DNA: TGTGCCACCCAATTGGGGGCCGGGGAGCTGTTTTTT. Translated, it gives CATQLGAGELFF.

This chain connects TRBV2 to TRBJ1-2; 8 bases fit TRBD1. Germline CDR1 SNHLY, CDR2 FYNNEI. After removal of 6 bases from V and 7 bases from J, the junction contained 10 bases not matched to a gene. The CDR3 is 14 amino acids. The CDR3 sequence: CASRDQTGVSGYTF. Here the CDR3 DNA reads TGTGCCAGCAGGGACCAGACAGGGGTCTCTGGCTACACCTTC.

Here the CDR3 reads CASVSGAGANVLTF. As DNA, the CDR3 is TGTGCCAGCGTCTCGGGGGCTGGGGCCAACGTCCTGACTTTC. V usage is TRBV28 and J usage is TRBJ2-6, with D perhaps TRBD2 (6 bases). This CDR3 is 14 amino acids long. Trimming removed 8 bases from V and 2 bases from J, with 10 bases in between. CDR1 is MDHEN and CDR2 is SYDVKM in the germline V gene.

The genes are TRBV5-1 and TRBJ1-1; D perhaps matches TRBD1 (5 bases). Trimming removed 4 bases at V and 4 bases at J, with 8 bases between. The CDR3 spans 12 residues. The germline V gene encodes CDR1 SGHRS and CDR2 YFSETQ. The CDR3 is CASSIGVTEAFF. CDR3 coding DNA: TGCGCCAGCAGCATAGGGGTCACTGAAGCTTTCTTT.

The CDR3 DNA sequence: TGTGCCAGTAGTATAGTAAGGACGGGGGGATCAGCTCAGCCCCAGCATTTT. Protein product: CASSIVRTGGSAQPQHF. The V and J genes are TRBV19 and TRBJ1-5; D might be TRBD1 (5 bases). Germline V CDR1 and CDR2: LNHDA, SQIVND (reference sequence). V was trimmed by 1 base and J by 6 bases, leaving 19 bases between them. The CDR3 has 17 residues.

The chain's CDR3 is CASSLDRGRRYEQYF. The CDR3 DNA reads as TGTGCCAGCAGCCTCGACAGGGGGCGCAGGTACGAGCAGTACTTC. J is TRBJ2-7 and V is TRBV6-7, with 10 positions matching TRBD1. TRBV6-7 is noted as an ORF with a role that remains uncertain. The CDR3 covers 15 residues. V dropped 6 bases and J dropped 4; count of bases not matched to a gene: 9.

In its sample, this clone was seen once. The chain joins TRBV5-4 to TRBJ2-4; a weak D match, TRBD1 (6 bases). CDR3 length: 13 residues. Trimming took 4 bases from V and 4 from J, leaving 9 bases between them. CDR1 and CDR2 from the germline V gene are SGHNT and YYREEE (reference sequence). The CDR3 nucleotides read TGTGCCAGCAGCGAAGGACAGAAAAACATTCAGTACTTC. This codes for CASSEGQKNIQYF.

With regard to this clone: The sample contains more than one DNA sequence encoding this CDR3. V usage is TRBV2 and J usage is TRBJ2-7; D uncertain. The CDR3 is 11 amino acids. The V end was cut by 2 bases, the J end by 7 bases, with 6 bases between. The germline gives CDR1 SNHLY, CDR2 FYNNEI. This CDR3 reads CASSELREQYF. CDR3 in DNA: TGTGCCAGCAGTGAACTAAGAGAGCAGTACTTC. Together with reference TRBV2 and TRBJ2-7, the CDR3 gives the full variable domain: EPEVTQTPSHQVTQMGQEVILRCVPISNHLYFYWYRQILGQKVEFLVSFYNNEISEKSEIFDDQFSVERPDGSNFTLKIRSTKLEDSAMYFCASSELREQYFGPGTRLTVT.

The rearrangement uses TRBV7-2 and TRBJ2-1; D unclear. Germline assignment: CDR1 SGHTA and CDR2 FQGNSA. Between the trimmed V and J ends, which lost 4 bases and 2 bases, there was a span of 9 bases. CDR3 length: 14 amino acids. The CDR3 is CASSYLPPYNEQFF. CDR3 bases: TGTGCCAGCAGCTACTTGCCCCCCTACAATGAGCAGTTCTTC.

DNA for the CDR3: TGCAGCGTTGCAGAGCCCTCGGATACGCAGTATTTT. Its translation is CSVAEPSDTQYF. The rearrangement links TRBV29-1 to TRBJ2-3, with unresolved D. Germline-derived CDR1 and CDR2 are SQVTM and ANQGSEA. Trimming took off 4 bases at V and 6 bases at J, with 11 bases between the two ends. The CDR3 has 12 residues.

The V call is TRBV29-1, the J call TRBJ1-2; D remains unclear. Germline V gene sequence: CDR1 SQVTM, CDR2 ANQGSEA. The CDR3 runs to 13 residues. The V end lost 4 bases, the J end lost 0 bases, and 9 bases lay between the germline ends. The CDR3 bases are TGCAGCGTTGTGGCGCAGACTAACTATGGCTACACCTTC. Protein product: CSVVAQTNYGYTF.